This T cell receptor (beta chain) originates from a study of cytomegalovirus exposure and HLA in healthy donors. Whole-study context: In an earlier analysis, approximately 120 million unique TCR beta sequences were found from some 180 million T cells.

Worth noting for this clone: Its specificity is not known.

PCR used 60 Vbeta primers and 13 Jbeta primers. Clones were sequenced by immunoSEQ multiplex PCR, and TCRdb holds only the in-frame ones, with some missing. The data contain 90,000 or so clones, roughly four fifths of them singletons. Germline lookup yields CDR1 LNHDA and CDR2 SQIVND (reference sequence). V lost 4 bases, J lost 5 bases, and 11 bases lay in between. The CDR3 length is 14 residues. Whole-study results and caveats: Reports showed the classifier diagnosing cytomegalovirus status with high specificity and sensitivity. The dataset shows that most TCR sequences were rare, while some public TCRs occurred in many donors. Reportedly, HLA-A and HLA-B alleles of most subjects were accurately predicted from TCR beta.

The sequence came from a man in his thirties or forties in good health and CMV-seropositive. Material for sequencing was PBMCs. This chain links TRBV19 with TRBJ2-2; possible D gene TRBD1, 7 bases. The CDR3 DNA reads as TGTGCCAGTAGTACGGCAGGGGGGACCGGGGAGCTGTTTTTT. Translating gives CASSTAGGTGELFF.